The next 22 T cell receptor beta chains were all read from a single sample in a study of cytomegalovirus exposure and HLA in healthy donors. The PCR had 60 Vbeta and 13 Jbeta primers. Method: immunoSEQ multiplex PCR; TCRdb's copy keeps in-frame clones and lacks some. The table shows some 190,000 clones, with about 9% occurring only once. Sequenced sample: PBMCs. The source of these receptors is a woman aged 25 to 45 in good health and CMV-seropositive.

The rearrangement links TRBV27 to TRBJ2-1; 10 bases map to TRBD2. The CDR3 covers 15 residues. With 3 bases clipped from V and 4 bases from J, the junction kept 3 bases outside the gene matches. Looked up from germline, CDR1 is MNHEY and CDR2 is SMNVEV (reference sequence). This CDR3 reads CASSLSGGAYNEQFF. The CDR3 region has the DNA TGTGCCAGCAGTTTGAGCGGGGGGGCTTACAATGAGCAGTTCTTC.

The rearrangement links TRBV7-9 to TRBJ2-3, with TRBD2 matching over 10 bases. CDR3 length equals 14 residues. V shed 5 bases and J 9 bases; nucleotides not matched to a gene: 8. Germline CDR1 and CDR2: SEHNR and FQNEAQ (reference sequence). This CDR3 is CASSPVTSGKTQYF. In nucleotides, the CDR3 is TGTGCCAGCAGCCCCGTTACTAGCGGGAAGACGCAGTATTTT.

The CDR3 DNA sequence: TGTGCTAGTGGGGATAGCGGGAGTTACCATACGCAGTATTTT. This codes for CASGDSGSYHTQYF. This sequence joins TRBV12-5 and TRBJ2-3; 9 bases match TRBD2. V shed 6 bases and J 7 bases; nucleotides not matched to a gene: 8. This CDR3 is built from 14 residues. The germline V gene has CDR1 LGHNT and CDR2 FRNRAP. Looking up the rest from reference TRBV12-5 and TRBJ2-3 gives the full variable domain: DARVTQTPRHKVTEMGQEVTMRCQPILGHNTVFWYRQTMMQGLELLAYFRNRAPLDDSGMPKDRFSAEMPDATLATLKIQPSEPRDSAVYFCASGDSGSYHTQYFGPGTRLTVL.

This CDR3 is CASSGDRGKAFF. As DNA, the CDR3 is TGTGCCAGCAGTGGGGACAGGGGAAAAGCTTTCTTT. The chain combines TRBV6-1 with TRBJ1-1; TRBD1 matches at 10 bases. Per the germline V gene, CDR1 is MNHNS and CDR2 is SASEGT. V trimming: 4 bases; J trimming: 9 bases; junction bases outside the gene matches: 2. The CDR3 sequence is 12 residues long.

The chain couples TRBV5-1 to TRBJ2-1; no firm D call. There are 14 residues in the CDR3. The V gene's germline CDR1 is SGHRS and CDR2 YFSETQ. The germline V and J ends were trimmed by 0 bases and 5 bases, with 9 bases remaining between them. For the CDR3, the DNA is TGCGCCAGCAGCTTGGGGGCAGTCGACAATGAGCAGTTCTTC. Its translation is CASSLGAVDNEQFF. Full variable domain (rest looked up from reference TRBV5-1 and TRBJ2-1): KAGVTQTPRYLIKTRGQQVTLSCSPISGHRSVSWYQQTPGQGLQFLFEYFSETQRNKGNFPGRFSGRQFSNSRSEMNVSTLELGDSALYLCASSLGAVDNEQFFGPGTRLTVL.

CDR3 loop: CAWSRRQGQHQPQHF. The DNA of the CDR3 is TGTGCCTGGAGTAGGAGACAGGGACAACATCAGCCCCAGCATTTT. J is TRBJ1-5 and V is TRBV30; the match to TRBD1 covers 7 bases. The CDR3 has 15 residues. Germline V gene data show CDR1 as GTSNPN and CDR2 as SVGIG (reference sequence). V was clipped by 2 bases and J by 5 bases; unmatched bases: 9.

The genes are TRBV6-5 and TRBJ2-7; 11 nucleotides match TRBD2. CDR3 length: 15 residues. V was pared by 4 bases and J by 7 bases, with 9 bases of the junction left unmatched. Per germline, CDR1 MNHEY and CDR2 SVGAGI. Here the CDR3 reads CASSWTSGYAGEQYF. The CDR3 DNA reads TGTGCCAGCAGTTGGACTAGCGGGTATGCGGGAGAGCAGTACTTC.

This clone was seen a few times. This chain uses TRBV5-1 with TRBJ1-3; 10 bases are a match to TRBD1. The trim removed 4 bases at V and 3 bases at J, leaving 7 bases unmatched. Germline loops: CDR1 SGHRS, CDR2 YFSETQ. The CDR3 runs to 16 residues. This CDR3 is CASSVRQGAVGNTIYF. The CDR3 DNA follows: TGCGCCAGCAGCGTCCGACAGGGGGCTGTTGGAAACACCATATATTTT.

The rearrangement joins TRBV5-6 to TRBJ2-5; D is uncertain. Germline V gives CDR1 SGHDT, CDR2 YYEEEE. The CDR3 is made up of 14 amino acids. Between the trimmed V and J ends, which lost 4 bases and 4 bases, there was a span of 14 bases. The CDR3 DNA reads as TGTGCCAGCAGCCCCCCTCTAACGTCAGAGACCCAGTACTTC. The encoded protein is CASSPPLTSETQYF.

V usage is TRBV27 and J usage is TRBJ1-6; possible D gene TRBD1, 5 bases. This CDR3 has 15 amino acids. The V end lost 7 bases, the J end lost 6 bases, and 16 bases lay between the germline ends. The germline V gene encodes CDR1 MNHEY and CDR2 SMNVEV (reference sequence). The chain's CDR3 is CASKKTELRNSPLHF. The CDR3 DNA is TGTGCCAGCAAAAAGACAGAACTTCGTAATTCACCCCTCCACTTT.

The chain is built from TRBV10-1 and TRBJ2-7; 10 bases agree with TRBD2. The CDR3 consists of 17 residues. The germline CDR1 and CDR2 sequences are WNHNN and SYGVQD (reference sequence). The junction had 17 bases not matched to a gene; V was cut back by 6 bases and J by 6 bases. The DNA of the CDR3 is TGCGCCAGCAGCAAAGCTAGCGGGAGACCAGAATGGGGCGAGCAGTACTTC. This translates into CASSKASGRPEWGEQYF.

The chain couples TRBV7-8 to TRBJ2-2; 14 nucleotides align to TRBD2. Germline V lookup: CDR1 SGHVS, CDR2 FQNEAQ. The CDR3 loop spans 17 amino acids. Germline trimming cut 1 base from V and 5 bases from J; bases unmatched to any gene: 3. The CDR3 here is CASSLGGTSGRTGELFF. The CDR3 DNA reads as TGTGCCAGCAGCTTAGGCGGGACTAGCGGGAGAACCGGGGAGCTGTTTTTT.

This clone was seen more than once but under ten times. The chain has TRBV27 and TRBJ2-1, with 8 bases aligning to TRBD2. CDR3 length: 16 amino acids. Unmatched junction bases numbered 10, after V lost 4 bases and J lost 5 bases. The germline CDR1 and CDR2 sequences are MNHEY and SMNVEV (reference sequence). For the CDR3, the DNA is TGTGCCAGCAGTTCCCCAGCTAGCGGGTCCGACAATGAGCAGTTCTTC. The encoded protein is CASSSPASGSDNEQFF.

This clone was detected only once. The chain has TRBV7-2 and TRBJ2-7, with TRBD2 matching over 9 bases. The V gene's germline CDR1 is SGHTA and CDR2 FQGNSA. V trimming: 0 bases; J trimming: 2 bases; junction bases outside the gene matches: 20. The CDR3 runs to 21 residues. In nucleotides, the CDR3 is TGTGCCAGCAGCTTAGCTCTAGGGCTAGCGGGACCAACCCACAACCCCTACGAGCAGTACTTC. Its translation: CASSLALGLAGPTHNPYEQYF.

This clone was counted between two and nine times. The chain recombines TRBV5-1 with TRBJ2-7; 11 bases map to TRBD2. This CDR3 region has 16 residues. After removal of 4 bases from V and 4 bases from J, the junction contained 10 bases not matched to a gene. Germline V CDR1 and CDR2: SGHRS, YFSETQ. As DNA, the CDR3 is TGCGCCAGCAGCCGAGACGAGACTAGCGGGAAATACGAGCAGTACTTC. This codes for CASSRDETSGKYEQYF.

The V call is TRBV6-4, the J call TRBJ2-2; possibly TRBD2 for D (5 bases). CDR1 and CDR2 from the germline V gene are MRHNA and SNTAGT. The CDR3 sequence is 11 residues long. V lost 7 bases and J lost 7, with 7 bases in between. The CDR3 DNA is TGTGCCAGCACCAGCGGCGGGGAGCTGTTTTTT. It specifies CASTSGGELFF.

The rearrangement joins TRBV30 to TRBJ2-3; D perhaps matches TRBD2 (6 bases). The V and J ends lost 0 bases and 3 bases respectively, with 16 bases between them. The CDR3 is 16 residues long. From germline, CDR1 is GTSNPN and CDR2 SVGIG (reference sequence). CDR3 nucleotides: TGTGCCTGGAGTGTCGGGAGCGGAGGGAAGACAGATACGCAGTATTTT. Translating gives CAWSVGSGGKTDTQYF.

This clone was counted between two and nine times. The chain employs TRBV5-3 and TRBJ2-5; perhaps TRBD2 as D (5 bases). TRBV5-3 is placed among ORFs of uncertain function. Trimming removed 3 bases at V and 4 bases at J, with 22 bases between. The CDR3 extends over 17 amino acids. The CDR3 DNA sequence: TGTGCCAGAAGCTCTATCCCGGTGGAGGCCGGGCGAGAGACCCAGTACTTC. This sequence encodes CARSSIPVEAGRETQYF.

This clone has only a few counts. This chain joins TRBV11-2 and TRBJ2-1, with 11 positions matching TRBD2. The germline V gene encodes CDR1 SGHAT and CDR2 FQNNGV. CDR3 length equals 13 residues. V was pared by 5 bases and J by 10 bases, with 4 bases of the junction left unmatched. CDR3 sequence reads: CASSGVAGGEQFF. The CDR3 DNA reads TGTGCCAGCAGCGGAGTAGCGGGAGGGGAGCAGTTCTTC.

This clone was seen a handful of times. The J gene is TRBJ2-7, the V gene TRBV7-8, with D possibly being TRBD2 (6 bases). V was trimmed by 0 bases and J by 2 bases, leaving 8 bases between them. Germline lookup yields CDR1 SGHVS and CDR2 FQNEAQ. The CDR3 is made up of 14 amino acids. The CDR3 is CASSLARGTYEQYF. The CDR3 DNA reads as TGTGCCAGCAGCTTAGCGCGGGGAACCTACGAGCAGTACTTC.

This clone was found a few times. V is TRBV4-1 and J is TRBJ1-1, with D possibly being TRBD1 (5 bases). Germline V gene sequence: CDR1 MGHRA, CDR2 YSYEKL. The CDR3 runs 15 residues. Trimming stripped 0 bases from V and 4 bases from J, with 12 bases between. CDR3 in amino acids: CASSQEGLWGTEAFF. The CDR3 DNA reads as TGCGCCAGCAGCCAAGAGGGGCTCTGGGGCACTGAAGCTTTCTTT.

This clone was detected a few times. The rearrangement joins TRBV6-1 to TRBJ2-7; 9 bases are a match to TRBD2. The CDR3 is made up of 14 amino acids. Losses at the gene ends were 4 bases for V and 2 bases for J; bases not matched to a gene: 3. The germline V gene encodes CDR1 MNHNS and CDR2 SASEGT. The CDR3 DNA follows: TGTGCCAGCAGTGCGTTAGCGGGAGCCTACGAGCAGTACTTC. Amino acids: CASSALAGAYEQYF.